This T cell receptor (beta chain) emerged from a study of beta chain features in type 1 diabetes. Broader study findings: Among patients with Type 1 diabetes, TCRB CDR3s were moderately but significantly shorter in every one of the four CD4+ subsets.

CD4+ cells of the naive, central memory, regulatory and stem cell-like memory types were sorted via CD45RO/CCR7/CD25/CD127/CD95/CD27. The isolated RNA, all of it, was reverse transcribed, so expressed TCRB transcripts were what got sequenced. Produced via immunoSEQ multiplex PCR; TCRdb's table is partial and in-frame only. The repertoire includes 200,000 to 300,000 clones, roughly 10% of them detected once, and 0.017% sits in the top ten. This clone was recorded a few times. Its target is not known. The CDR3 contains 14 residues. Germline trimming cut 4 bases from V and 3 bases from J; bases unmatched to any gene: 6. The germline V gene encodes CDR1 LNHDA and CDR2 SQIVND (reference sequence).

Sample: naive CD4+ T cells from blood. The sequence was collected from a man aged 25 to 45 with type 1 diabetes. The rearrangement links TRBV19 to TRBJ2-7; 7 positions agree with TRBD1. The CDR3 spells CASSRQGDLYEQYF. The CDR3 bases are TGTGCCAGTAGTAGACAGGGAGACCTCTACGAGCAGTACTTC.